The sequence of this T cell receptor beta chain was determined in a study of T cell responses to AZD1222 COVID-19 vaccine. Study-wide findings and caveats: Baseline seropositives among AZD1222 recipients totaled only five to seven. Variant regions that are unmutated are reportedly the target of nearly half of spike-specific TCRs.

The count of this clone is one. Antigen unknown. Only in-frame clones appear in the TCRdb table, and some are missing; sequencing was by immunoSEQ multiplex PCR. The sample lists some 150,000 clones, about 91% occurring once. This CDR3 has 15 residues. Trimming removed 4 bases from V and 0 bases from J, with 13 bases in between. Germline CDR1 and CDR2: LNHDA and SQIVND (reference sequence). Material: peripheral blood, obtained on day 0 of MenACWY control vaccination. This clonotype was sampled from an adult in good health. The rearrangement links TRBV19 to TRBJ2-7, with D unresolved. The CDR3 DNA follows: TGTGCCAGTAGTAACGCCGCGACACCCTCCTACGAGCAGTACTTC. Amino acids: CASSNAATPSYEQYF.